This T cell receptor beta chain stems from a study of cytomegalovirus exposure and HLA in healthy donors. Study results and limitations: CMV serostatus stood as the only immune exposure information on hand. Associated with cytomegalovirus, according to the listing, were around 160 TCR beta chains. Most sequenced TCRs were rare (though some public TCRs occurred in many donors). In an earlier analysis, productive rearrangement rates for most beta V segments clustered near 87% or 30%.

The V gene lost 0 bases and the J gene lost 7 bases, with 10 bases spanning the gap. The length of the CDR3 is 14 residues. Germline CDR1 and CDR2: LGHNA and YNFKEQ. With 60 Vbeta and 13 Jbeta primers, the PCR was carried out. The data were produced by immunoSEQ multiplex PCR, yet TCRdb's version contains in-frame clones alone and is incomplete. The repertoire holds 95,000 or so clones, with about four fifths as singletons. There are a few counts of this clone. Its antigen is as yet unknown. This TCR derives from a woman in her seventies in good health and CMV-seropositive. The V gene is TRBV4-2, the J gene TRBJ1-5, with D hard to call. Sequencing input: PBMCs. Here the CDR3 DNA reads TGTGCCAGCAGCCAAGAAGTCTCGGGACAGCCCCAGCATTTT. Translation: CASSQEVSGQPQHF.